This TCR beta chain is drawn from a study of metastatic and nonmetastatic thyroid tumors. Nobody among the patients had been given any treatment before thyroid surgery. This clone was seen repeatedly, ten times or more. Its antigen remains unidentified. A read error is likely, as this CDR3 ends without the conserved phenylalanine or tryptophan. Authors' methods: The study's classifier, a distant-metastasis tool for papillary thyroid cancer, was built using CDR3 differences across clinicopathological groups. TCRdb recomputed clones from the PCR reads via MiXCR. TCRdb assigned the V and J calls; the authors' analysis was not used. Here the sample spans 7,000 to 9,500 clones, approximately 33% being singletons. The study, taken as a whole, reports: Significantly greater TCR beta diversity was reportedly found in malignant thyroid tumors than in benign nodules (in blood and tumor).

The V gene lost 3 bases and the J gene lost 2 bases, with 8 bases spanning the gap. Germline CDR1 and CDR2: DFQATT and SNEGSKA (reference sequence). CDR3 length: 13 amino acids. The TCR originated in a female donor with papillary thyroid cancer or a benign thyroid nodule (not recorded which). Some clones in this sample may be carry-over from other donors' samples. This sequence joins TRBV20-1 and TRBJ2-1; D is perhaps TRBD1 or TRBD2 (5 bases each). The source material was tumor tissue. The CDR3 here is CSASRDPYNEQFS. The DNA of the CDR3 is TGCAGTGCTAGCAGGGACCCCTACAATGAGCAGTTCTCC.